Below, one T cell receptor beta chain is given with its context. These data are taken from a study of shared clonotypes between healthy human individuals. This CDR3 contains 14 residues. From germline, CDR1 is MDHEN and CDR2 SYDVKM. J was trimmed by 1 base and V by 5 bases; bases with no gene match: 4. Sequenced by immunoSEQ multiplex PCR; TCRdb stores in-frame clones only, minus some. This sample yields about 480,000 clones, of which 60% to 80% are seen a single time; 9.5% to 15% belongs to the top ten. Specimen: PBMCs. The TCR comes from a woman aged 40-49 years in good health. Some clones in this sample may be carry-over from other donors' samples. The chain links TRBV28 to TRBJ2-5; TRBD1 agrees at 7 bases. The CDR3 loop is CASSPGQPQETQYF. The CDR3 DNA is TGTGCCAGCAGTCCGGGACAGCCCCAAGAGACCCAGTACTTC.